Detailed here is one TCR beta chain. What it binds is unknown. The sample belongs to a study of T cells in localized non-small cell lung cancer. Study outcomes and limitations: Patients showing higher blood T cell density tended to see longer overall survival. For the top 100 tumor clones, a median roughly 55 also appeared in adjacent lung. Sequencing was limited to one tumor region, leaving the possibility of heterogeneity open.

CDR1 and CDR2 (germline): SQVTM, ANQGSEA. The CDR3 extends over 13 amino acids. V lost 4 bases and J lost 3; bases outside the gene matches: 3. Here immunoSEQ multiplex PCR was the method, and the copy in TCRdb shows in-frame clones only, minus some. The table lists about 3,100 clones, around 36% of them singletons, with 8% to 8.5% in the top ten. The gene calls are TRBV29-1 and TRBJ2-3; 8 bases are a match to TRBD1. This TCR derives from a woman aged 35-75 years with stage I lung adenocarcinoma. Sample: normal lung tissue next to the tumor, taken before any cancer treatment. CDR3 DNA: TGCAGCGTTGGACAGGGGTTTACAGATACGCAGTATTTT. Its protein is CSVGQGFTDTQYF.